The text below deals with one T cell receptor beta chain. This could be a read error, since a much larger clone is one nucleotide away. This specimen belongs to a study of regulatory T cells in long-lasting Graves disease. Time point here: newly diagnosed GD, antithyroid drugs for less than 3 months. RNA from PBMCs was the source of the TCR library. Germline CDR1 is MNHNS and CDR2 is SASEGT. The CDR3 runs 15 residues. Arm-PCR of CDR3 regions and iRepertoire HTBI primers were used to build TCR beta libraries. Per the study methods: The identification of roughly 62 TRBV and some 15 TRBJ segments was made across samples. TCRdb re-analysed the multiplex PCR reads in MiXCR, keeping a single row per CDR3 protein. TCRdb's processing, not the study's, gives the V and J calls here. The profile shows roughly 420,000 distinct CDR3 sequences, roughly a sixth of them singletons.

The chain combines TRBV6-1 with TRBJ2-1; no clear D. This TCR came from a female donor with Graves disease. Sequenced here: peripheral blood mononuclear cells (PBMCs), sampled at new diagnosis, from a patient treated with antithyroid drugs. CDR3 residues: CTSRPAQPSYNEQFF. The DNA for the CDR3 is TGTACCAGCAGGCCGGCACAACCATCCTACAATGAGCAGTTCTTC.